These 14 T cell receptor beta chains were all obtained from the same sample, sequenced in a study of post-analysis software for immune sequencing data. TCR beta cDNA libraries had unique molecular identifiers. Each CDR3 protein gets one entry after TCRdb re-called the PCR reads with MiXCR. The table includes hundreds of thousands of distinct CDR3 sequences, approximately 60% detected once. Study observations and caveats: TRBV5-6, TRBV5-1 and TRBV20-1 were among four to six TRBV segments more frequent in patients than controls.

For these receptors, no antigen is known. Sequenced input: blood. The receptor set was obtained from a girl aged 2-10 years with multiple sclerosis.

The V gene is TRBV6-6, the J gene TRBJ1-2, with D tentatively TRBD1 (6 bases). Germline V gives CDR1 MNHNY, CDR2 SVGAGI (reference sequence). V was clipped by 7 bases and J by 8 bases, with 17 bases between them. The CDR3 is 13 residues long. CDR3 sequence: CASTMEQGGGYTF. The CDR3 DNA follows: TGTGCCAGCACCATGGAACAGGGTGGGGGCTACACCTTC.

The chain carries TRBV5-1 and TRBJ2-1, with 10 bases that match TRBD1. The CDR3 runs 18 residues. CDR1 SGHRS and CDR2 YFSETQ come from the germline V gene. V shed 4 bases, J shed 4 bases, and the junction held 14 bases outside the gene matches. The CDR3 nucleotides are TGCGCCAGCAGCGGAAAGATACCGGGACAGGGGATTTACAATGAGCAGTTCTTC. Encoded protein: CASSGKIPGQGIYNEQFF.

This chain uses TRBV5-1 with TRBJ2-3; 11 bases match TRBD2. CDR1 is SGHRS and CDR2 is YFSETQ in the germline V gene. V lost 4 bases and J lost 1; bases outside the gene matches: 2. The CDR3 has 15 residues. This chain's CDR3 is CASSKLAGGTDTQYF. As DNA, the CDR3 is TGCGCCAGCAGCAAACTAGCGGGGGGCACAGATACGCAGTATTTT.

This clonotype has a single count. This chain connects TRBV6-1 to TRBJ1-5; D gene ambiguous. Trimming removed 6 bases from V and 0 bases from J, with 18 bases in between. Germline V gene data show CDR1 as MNHNS and CDR2 as SASEGT. The CDR3 is made up of 17 amino acids. The CDR3 region is CASSPWGGIFSNQPQHF. The CDR3 DNA sequence: TGTGCCAGCAGCCCATGGGGAGGGATATTTAGCAATCAGCCCCAGCATTTT.

The rearrangement uses TRBV20-1 and TRBJ1-1; D might be TRBD1 (6 bases). Per germline, CDR1 DFQATT and CDR2 SNEGSKA (reference sequence). The CDR3 is 11 residues long. The V end was cut by 3 bases, the J end by 11 bases, with 13 bases between. The DNA of the CDR3 is TGCAGTGCTAGGAGGGGGGAGGAGGCTTTCTTT. Protein product: CSARRGEEAFF.

There are a few counts of this clonotype. J is TRBJ2-3 and V is TRBV6-2 or TRBV6-3; no clear D. The CDR3 covers 13 residues. Trimming took 2 bases from V and 3 from J, leaving 6 bases between them. Germline loops: CDR1 MNHEY, CDR2 SVGEGT. CDR3 nucleotides: TGTGCCAGCAGTTACCGTATGACAGATACGCAGTATTTT. Amino acid sequence: CASSYRMTDTQYF.

The chain joins TRBV7-2 to TRBJ2-5; no clear D gene. Per the germline V gene, CDR1 is SGHTA and CDR2 is FQGNSA. The CDR3 consists of 12 residues. The V end lost 4 bases, the J end lost 4 bases, and 7 bases lay between the germline ends. The CDR3 nucleotides are TGTGCCAGCAGCTGGGTTGGAGAGACCCAGTACTTC. Translating it yields CASSWVGETQYF.

This clonotype showed up just a few times. This chain connects TRBV12-5 to TRBJ2-1, with 11 bases fitting TRBD2. CDR3 length: 16 amino acids. J was trimmed by 5 bases and V by 6 bases; bases with no gene match: 9. In germline, CDR1 is LGHNT, CDR2 FRNRAP. The CDR3 reads CASGTIPGLADNEQFF. CDR3 nucleotides: TGTGCTAGTGGCACTATTCCGGGACTAGCGGACAATGAGCAGTTCTTC.

CDR3 region: CSATSGYNEQFF. The CDR3 bases are TGCAGTGCCACTAGCGGGTACAATGAGCAGTTCTTC. The genes are TRBV20-1 and TRBJ2-1; 9 nucleotides match TRBD2. The CDR3 runs 12 residues. The V gene end was trimmed by 6 bases and the J gene end by 4 bases; junction bases not matched to a gene: 1. Germline CDR1 reads DFQATT; CDR2 reads SNEGSKA (reference sequence).

This clonotype was picked up a small number of times. V and J are TRBV12-3 or TRBV12-4 and TRBJ1-2; D gene unclear. The CDR3 consists of 13 residues. The ends were cut back, 2 bases at V and 7 bases at J, with 11 bases in the middle. In DNA, the CDR3 is TGTGCCAGCAGTTTAACCCAAGACTCTGGCTACACCTTC. Protein: CASSLTQDSGYTF.

The J gene is TRBJ2-7, the V gene TRBV20-1, with D tentatively TRBD2 (6 bases). The CDR3 runs 12 residues. Trimming stripped 6 bases from V and 2 bases from J, with 11 bases between. Germline V gives CDR1 DFQATT, CDR2 SNEGSKA (reference sequence). The CDR3 is CSAYGGTYEQYF. The CDR3 DNA is TGCAGTGCATACGGGGGTACCTACGAGCAGTACTTC.

This clonotype was observed a handful of times. V is TRBV7-6 and J is TRBJ2-1, with TRBD2 matching 10 bases. Trimming removed 1 base from V and 4 bases from J; junction bases left unmatched: 10. CDR3 size: 18 residues. CDR1 and CDR2 (germline): SGHVS, FNYEAQ. The CDR3 here is CASSLVGSGGSAYNEQFF. Written as DNA, the CDR3 is TGTGCCAGCAGCTTAGTCGGTAGCGGGGGGTCCGCATACAATGAGCAGTTCTTC.

The rearrangement links TRBV20-1 to TRBJ2-1; D gene ambiguous. The CDR3 sequence is 14 residues long. V was clipped by 1 base and J by 2 bases, with 9 bases between them. CDR1 and CDR2 from the germline V gene are DFQATT and SNEGSKA (reference sequence). In nucleotides, the CDR3 is TGCAGTGCTAGAGGCACTCAAACCTACAATGAGCAGTTCTTC. It encodes CSARGTQTYNEQFF.

This clonotype turned up a few times. The CDR3 is CASSKRPGQGTYEQYF. CDR3 bases: TGTGCCAGCAGTAAACGACCGGGACAGGGAACCTACGAGCAGTACTTC. The chain recombines TRBV3-1 with TRBJ2-5; 9 bases line up with TRBD1. The J call is uncertain, as TRBJ2-7 better fits the DNA end. Looked up from germline, CDR1 is LGHDT and CDR2 is YNNKEL (reference sequence). The CDR3 loop spans 16 amino acids.